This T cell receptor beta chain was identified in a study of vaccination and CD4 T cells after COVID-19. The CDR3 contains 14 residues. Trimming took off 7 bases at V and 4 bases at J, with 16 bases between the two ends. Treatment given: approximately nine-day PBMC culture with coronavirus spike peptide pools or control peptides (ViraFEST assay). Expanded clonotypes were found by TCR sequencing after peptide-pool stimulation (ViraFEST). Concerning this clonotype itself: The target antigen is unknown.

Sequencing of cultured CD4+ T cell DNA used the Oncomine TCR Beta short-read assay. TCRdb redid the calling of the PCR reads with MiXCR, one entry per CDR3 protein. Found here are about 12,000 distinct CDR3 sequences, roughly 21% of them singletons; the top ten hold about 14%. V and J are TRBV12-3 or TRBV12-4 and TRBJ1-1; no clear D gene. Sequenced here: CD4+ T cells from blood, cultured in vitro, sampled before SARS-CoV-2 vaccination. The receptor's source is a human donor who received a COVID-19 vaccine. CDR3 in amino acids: CASTYRAPGTEAFF. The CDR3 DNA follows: TGTGCCAGCACCTACCGGGCCCCGGGCACTGAAGCTTTCTTT.